Listed here are 21 T cell receptor beta chains from one sample, sequenced in a study of T cell clonality in common variable immunodeficiency. Profiling relied on immunoSEQ multiplex PCR, and the TCRdb table lists in-frame clones only, not all of them. This repertoire holds some 40,000 clones, and none appear only once. Sequencing input: peripheral blood mononuclear cells. All receptors come from a person aged 18 to 75 in good health.

The sample holds many counts of this clone. The CDR3 is cut off 3 residues early in the read; its end comes from the germline J gene. The rearrangement links TRBV7-9 to TRBJ2-7, with 7 positions matching TRBD1. The CDR3 covers 13 residues. Germline CDR1 SEHNR, CDR2 FQNEAQ (reference sequence). After removal of 4 bases from V and 6 bases from J, the junction contained 6 bases not matched to a gene. The CDR3: CASSSRGQGEQYF. CDR3 DNA, as far as it was read: TGTGCCAGCAGCTCAAGGGGGCAGGGCGAG. Full variable domain (outside the CDR3, taken from reference TRBV7-9 and TRBJ2-7): DTGVSQNPRHKITKRGQNVTFRCDPISEHNRLYWYRQTLGQGPEFLTYFQNEAQLEKSRLLSDRFSAERPKGSFSTLEIQRTEQGDSAMYLCASSSRGQGEQYFGPGTRLTVT.

Ten or more counts support this clone. The read is 3 residues too short to cover the CDR3 end, so that end is filled in from the germline J gene. This chain uses TRBV6-2 or TRBV6-3 with TRBJ1-6; D is unresolved. The CDR3 length is 12 residues. Per germline, CDR1 MNHEY and CDR2 SVGEGT. V gave up 2 bases and J gave up 7 bases, with 3 bases separating them. The CDR3 spells CASSYANSPLHF. The CDR3 bases that were read are TGTGCCAGCAGTTACGCGAATTCACCC.

Many counts were recorded for this clone. The CDR3 end falls 3 residues outside the read, so it is completed with the germline J gene. The rearrangement joins TRBV4-1 to TRBJ2-7; 9 nucleotides match TRBD1. The CDR3 spans 15 residues. V dropped 0 bases and J dropped 3; count of bases not matched to a gene: 3. Germline CDR1 reads MGHRA; CDR2 reads YSYEKL. The DNA read from the CDR3 is TGCGCCAGCAGCCAAGATACGGGACAGGGCTACGAG. Translation: CASSQDTGQGYE. The whole CDR3 is CASSQDTGQGYEQYF.

This clone appeared a few times. The sequence runs out 3 residues before the end of the CDR3; the remainder is reconstructed from the germline J gene. The V call is TRBV13, the J call TRBJ2-1; no clear D gene. The germline CDR1 and CDR2 sequences are PRHDT and FYEKMQ (reference sequence). CDR3 length: 11 residues. Trimming pared 5 bases from V and 6 bases from J, leaving 5 bases between. The DNA read from the CDR3 is TGTGCCAGCAGCCCACTCAATGAG. Amino acids: CASSPLNE. The CDR3 reads in full as CASSPLNEQFF. The whole variable domain, remainder taken from reference TRBV13 and TRBJ2-1, is AAGVIQSPRHLIKEKRETATLKCYPIPRHDTVYWYQQGPGQDPQFLISFYEKMQSDKGSIPDRFSAQQFSDYHSELNMSSLELGDSALYFCASSPLNEQFFGPGTRLTVL.

This clone appeared many times. The CDR3 end lies 3 residues beyond the end of the read and is filled in from the germline J gene. The chain uses TRBV10-2 and TRBJ2-7; D might be TRBD2 (6 bases). The ends were cut back, 3 bases at V and 6 bases at J, with 15 bases in the middle. Germline assignment: CDR1 WSHSY and CDR2 SAAADI. The CDR3 is 14 amino acids. CDR3 amino acids: CASSDTRGLSEQYF. The covered CDR3 bases are TGCGCCAGCAGTGACACCCGGGGACTTTCCGAG.

This clone was picked up many times. The read ends 3 residues before the CDR3 terminus; that terminus is restored from the germline J gene. The V and J genes are TRBV7-8 and TRBJ1-1; TRBD1 matches 9 bases. The germline V gene has CDR1 SGHVS and CDR2 FQNEAQ. The CDR3 has 15 residues. Losses at the gene ends were 5 bases for V and 0 bases for J; bases not matched to a gene: 4. The sequenced part of the CDR3 DNA is TGTGCCAGCAGCCCTCGGACAGGGGTGAACACTGAA. Translation: CASSPRTGVNTE. The whole CDR3 protein is CASSPRTGVNTEAFF.

This clone was observed at least ten times. Read coverage stops 3 residues before the CDR3 terminus; the germline J gene supplies the remainder. The chain links TRBV20-1 to TRBJ1-5; 9 positions agree with TRBD1. V gave up 3 bases and J gave up 3 bases; unmatched junction bases: 12. The CDR3 spans 17 residues. CDR1 is DFQATT, CDR2 SNEGSKA, per germline (reference sequence). CDR3 DNA, as far as it was read: TGCAGTGCTAGGCAGGAACAGGGGGCGATTAACAATCAGCCC. This gives the protein CSARQEQGAINNQP. The CDR3, in full, reads CSARQEQGAINNQPQHF.

This clone was picked up many times. The observed sequence ends 3 residues before the CDR3 terminus, with the missing tail filled in from the germline J gene. The rearrangement joins TRBV2 to TRBJ1-1; D perhaps matches TRBD1 (5 bases). V was pared by 1 base and J by 4 bases, with 7 bases between. Germline V CDR1 and CDR2: SNHLY, FYNNEI. The CDR3 has 13 amino acids. CDR3 residues: CASSEGGGTEAFF. CDR3 bases read: TGTGCCAGCAGTGAAGGGGGGGGCACTGAA.

Many counts were recorded for this clone. The read terminates 3 residues before the CDR3 end, so the remaining end is supplied by the germline J gene. The gene calls are TRBV5-8 and TRBJ2-3, with 10 bases matching TRBD2. Germline loops: CDR1 SGHTS, CDR2 YDEGEE. This CDR3 contains 15 residues. V was clipped by 2 bases and J by 1 base; unmatched bases: 1. The CDR3 loop is CASSFLAGGTDTQYF. Incomplete CDR3 DNA: TGTGCCAGCAGCTTCCTAGCGGGAGGCACAGATACG.

This clone was picked up many times. The read terminates 3 residues before the CDR3 end, so the remaining end is supplied by the germline J gene. The chain links TRBV20-1 to TRBJ2-7, with D tentatively TRBD1 (5 bases). Germline V CDR1 and CDR2: DFQATT, SNEGSKA (reference sequence). V shed 5 bases and J shed 4 bases, with 15 bases lying between them. The CDR3 extends over 13 amino acids. CDR3 residues: CSAPGPGIYEQYF. The sequenced part of the CDR3 DNA is TGCAGTGCTCCGGGCCCAGGGATTTACGAG.

This clone came up many times. The CDR3 extends 3 residues past the end of the read, so its final part is completed from the germline J gene. J is TRBJ1-6 and V is TRBV5-1; 10 bases agree with TRBD1. Losses at the gene ends were 2 bases for V and 9 bases for J; bases not matched to a gene: 5. The CDR3 sequence is 15 residues long. From germline, CDR1 is SGHRS and CDR2 YFSETQ. The CDR3 is CASSLSDRGLSPLHF. The CDR3 DNA, read in part, is TGCGCCAGCAGCTTAAGCGACAGGGGGCTTTCACCC.

This clone was counted many times. The CDR3 extends 3 residues past the end of the read, so its final part is completed from the germline J gene. This sequence joins TRBV19 and TRBJ1-1, with a possible D match to TRBD1 (6 bases). Germline CDR1 and CDR2: LNHDA and SQIVND (reference sequence). The ends were cut back, 7 bases at V and 2 bases at J, with 14 bases in the middle. The CDR3 consists of 14 residues. The CDR3 here is CASKDRQVNTEAFF. Partial CDR3 DNA: TGTGCCAGTAAAGACCGACAGGTCAACACTGAA.

This clone was seen repeatedly, ten times or more. The read stops 3 residues short of the end of the CDR3; the missing end is completed from the germline J gene. The rearrangement links TRBV6-2 or TRBV6-3 to TRBJ2-2; 8 bases fit TRBD1. Germline CDR1 reads MNHEY; CDR2 reads SVGEGT. V shed 3 bases and J 0 bases; nucleotides not matched to a gene: 6. The CDR3 is 17 amino acids. The sequenced CDR3 bases are TGTGCCAGCAGTTATCACCGACAGGGGTCGAACACCGGGGAG. This gives the protein CASSYHRQGSNTGE. The full CDR3 sequence reads CASSYHRQGSNTGELFF.

This clone showed up many times. CDR3 residues: CASSLSRDYEQYF. CDR3 DNA, as far as it was read: TGTGCCAGCAGCTTAAGCAGGGACTACGAG. V and J are TRBV7-3 and TRBJ2-7; D possibly corresponds to TRBD1 (5 bases). The DNA ends 3 residues before the CDR3 does, and the rest of the CDR3 is filled in from the germline J gene. In germline, CDR1 is SGHTA, CDR2 FQGTGA. The CDR3 has 13 residues. V lost 1 base to trimming and J lost 3 bases, with 7 bases between them. Full variable domain (remainder filled in from reference TRBV7-3 and TRBJ2-7): GAGVSQTPSNKVTEKGKYVELRCDPISGHTALYWYRQSLGQGPEFLIYFQGTGAADDSGLPNDRFFAVRPEGSVSTLKIQRTERGDSAVYLCASSLSRDYEQYFGPGTRLTVT.

This clone was counted many times. The read stops 3 residues short of the end of the CDR3; the missing end is completed from the germline J gene. V and J are TRBV20-1 and TRBJ2-3, with 8 bases fitting TRBD2. Germline loops: CDR1 DFQATT, CDR2 SNEGSKA (reference sequence). The CDR3 runs to 17 residues. J was trimmed by 2 bases and V by 5 bases; bases with no gene match: 15. CDR3 bases read: TGCAGTGCTCCGACAAGGGGGTTAGCGGGACCCACAGATACG. This gives the protein CSAPTRGLAGPTDT. The whole CDR3 sequence is CSAPTRGLAGPTDTQYF.

This clone was detected ten times or more. The read falls 3 residues short of the CDR3 end, and the missing part is taken from the germline J gene. The chain employs TRBV5-5 and TRBJ2-7; tentative D call: TRBD1 (5 bases). Germline lookup yields CDR1 SGHKS and CDR2 YYEKEE (reference sequence). The germline V and J ends were trimmed by 3 bases and 5 bases, with 12 bases remaining between them. The CDR3 length is 13 residues. The part of the CDR3 DNA that was read is TGTGCCAGCAGCTCAGGGTGGGTTGACGAG. Amino acid sequence: CASSSGWVDE. Given in full, the CDR3 is CASSSGWVDEQYF.

This clone was found many times. The CDR3 end is not reached by the read, which stops 3 residues before it; the germline J gene fills it in. The chain couples TRBV5-1 to TRBJ2-5, with no clear D. The CDR3 runs to 16 residues. Germline lookup yields CDR1 SGHRS and CDR2 YFSETQ. The V end lost 4 bases, the J end lost 4 bases, and 20 bases lay between the germline ends. The CDR3 loop reads CASSPGVFQEGETQYF. The sequenced part of the CDR3 DNA is TGCGCCAGCAGCCCAGGTGTTTTCCAGGAAGGAGAGACC. Combining the CDR3 with reference TRBV5-1 and TRBJ2-5 gives the whole variable domain KAGVTQTPRYLIKTRGQQVTLSCSPISGHRSVSWYQQTPGQGLQFLFEYFSETQRNKGNFPGRFSGRQFSNSRSEMNVSTLELGDSALYLCASSPGVFQEGETQYFGPGTRLLVL.

This clone was observed at least ten times. The CDR3 is cut off 3 residues early in the read; its end comes from the germline J gene. This rearrangement joins TRBV7-3 to TRBJ1-1; 8 positions agree with TRBD1. The CDR3 loop spans 13 amino acids. CDR1 SGHTA and CDR2 FQGTGA come from the germline V gene. J was trimmed by 4 bases and V by 3 bases; bases with no gene match: 1. The CDR3 sequence is CASSLTGVTEAFF. The CDR3 DNA, read in part, is TGTGCCAGCAGCTTGACAGGGGTCACTGAA.

CDR3 bases read: TGTGCCAGCAGTTTAGGGGGCGCGAGGGGC. This encodes CASSLGGARG. The entire CDR3 reads CASSLGGARGYTF. The rearrangement uses TRBV2 and TRBJ1-2, with TRBD1 identical over 7 bases. The CDR3 end is not reached by the read, which stops 3 residues before it; the germline J gene fills it in. Germline CDR1 and CDR2: SNHLY and FYNNEI. The CDR3 loop spans 13 amino acids.

This clone was picked up many times. Coverage ceases 3 residues before the CDR3 finishes, and the germline J gene fills in the end. This rearrangement joins TRBV4-2 to TRBJ2-7; 8 bases map to TRBD2. This CDR3 region has 15 residues. The V segment lost 0 bases and the J segment 6 bases; nucleotides outside the gene matches: 7. CDR1 is LGHNA, CDR2 YNFKEQ, per germline. CDR3 in amino acids: CASSQDLAGPGEQYF. The CDR3 DNA, read in part, is TGTGCCAGCAGCCAAGATCTAGCGGGCCCCGGCGAG.

This clone was seen at least ten times. The read finishes 3 residues shy of the CDR3 end, and the germline J gene is used to complete it. The chain recombines TRBV10-1 with TRBJ2-7; D is possibly TRBD1 (5 bases). V dropped 7 bases and J dropped 0 bases, with 13 bases sitting between them. This CDR3 is 14 amino acids long. Germline loops: CDR1 WNHNN, CDR2 SYGVQD (reference sequence). The sequenced part of the CDR3 DNA is TGCGCCAGCATCTCTTCAGGGTTCTCCTACGAG. Protein: CASISSGFSYE. The full CDR3 protein reads CASISSGFSYEQYF.